Presented here are 24 T cell receptor beta chains from one specimen sequenced in a study of T cell repertoires in cytomegalovirus infection. For these receptors, no antigen is known. MiXCR, run by TCRdb on the reads, gives a single entry per CDR3 protein. Of 44,000 or so distinct CDR3 sequences detected, about a fifth appear once; the ten largest clones hold approximately 90%. Material: CD8+ T cells from cultured PBMCs, obtained from culture after CMV antigen stimulation. The receptors were gathered from a human donor in good health (CMV status not recorded). Some clones in this sample may be carry-over from other donors' samples.

This sequence joins TRBV27 and TRBJ1-2; 8 nucleotides agree with TRBD1. The CDR3 extends over 16 amino acids. V lost 4 bases, J lost 2 bases, and 9 bases stayed unmatched. Per germline, CDR1 MNHEY and CDR2 SMNVEV (reference sequence). CDR3 in DNA: TGTGCCAGCAGTTCTCCGGCGGACAGGGCCAACTATGGCTACACCTTC. It codes for CASSSPADRANYGYTF.

This clonotype showed up many times. This sequence joins TRBV27 and TRBJ1-2, with 9 bases identical to TRBD1. There are 13 residues in the CDR3. CDR1 is MNHEY and CDR2 is SMNVEV in the germline V gene (reference sequence). The ends lost 5 bases at V and 7 bases at J; junction bases unmatched: 5. The CDR3 nucleotides are TGTGCCAGCAGTGAAGGGACAGGGCTTGGCTACACCTTC. This translates into CASSEGTGLGYTF.

This clonotype was detected a few times. This chain links TRBV12-3 or TRBV12-4 with TRBJ1-4; 9 bases are shared with TRBD1. This CDR3 is built from 16 residues. The V segment lost 3 bases and the J segment 4 bases; nucleotides outside the gene matches: 6. In DNA, the CDR3 is TGTGCCAGCAGTTTGGGACAGGGTGCGCTTAATGAAAAACTGTTTTTT. It is translated as CASSLGQGALNEKLFF.

This clonotype was seen more than once but under ten times. This chain connects TRBV28 to TRBJ1-1; D gene unclear. The CDR3 totals 14 residues. Trimming removed 1 base at V and 1 base at J, with 7 bases between. Germline CDR1 and CDR2: MDHEN and SYDVKM. The CDR3 DNA reads TGTGCCAGCAGTTTATCTGAGGGGAACACTGAAGCTTTCTTT. Translation gives CASSLSEGNTEAFF.

The rearrangement links TRBV15 to TRBJ2-5; TRBD2 agrees at 8 bases. CDR1 and CDR2 from the germline V gene are LNHNV and YYDKDF (reference sequence). V shed 8 bases, J shed 3 bases, and the junction held 8 bases outside the gene matches. The CDR3 contains 14 residues. CDR3 DNA sequence: TGTGCCACCGCCGGGGGGGCAGGGAAAGAGACCCAGTACTTC. Its protein product is CATAGGAGKETQYF.

V gene TRBV12-3 or TRBV12-4 combines with J gene TRBJ2-7, with D perhaps matching TRBD2 (6 bases). The CDR3 runs 14 residues. V gave up 6 bases and J gave up 7 bases, with 19 bases separating them. In DNA form, the CDR3 reads TGTGCCAGCAGCCGCGCCCCCAGGGCGGGGGAGCAGTACTTC. Its protein is CASSRAPRAGEQYF.

V and J are TRBV7-2 and TRBJ1-1; 8 bases map to TRBD1. This CDR3 has 16 residues. V was clipped by 2 bases and J by 5 bases; unmatched bases: 10. CDR1 is SGHTA, CDR2 FQGNSA, per germline. In nucleotides, the CDR3 is TGTGCCAGCAGCTTACCCCGGGACAGGAGGTGGACTGAAGCTTTCTTT. It specifies CASSLPRDRRWTEAFF. Based on the CDR3 plus reference TRBV7-2 and TRBJ1-1, the full variable domain is GAGVSQSPSNKVTEKGKDVELRCDPISGHTALYWYRQSLGQGLEFLIYFQGNSAPDKSGLPSDRFSAERTGGSVSTLTIQRTQQEDSAVYLCASSLPRDRRWTEAFFGQGTRLTVV.

The CDR3 DNA reads as TGTGCCAGCAGTGAAGCTCCCGCTGGAGGGGGTGGCAATCAGCCCCAGCATTTT. Amino acid sequence: CASSEAPAGGGGNQPQHF. This chain uses TRBV6-1 with TRBJ1-5, with D possibly TRBD1 on 6 matching bases. This CDR3 region has 18 residues. Germline loops: CDR1 MNHNS, CDR2 SASEGT. V lost 0 bases to trimming and J lost 2 bases, with 17 bases between them.

The table lists this clonotype with a few counts. The chain couples TRBV6-2 or TRBV6-3 to TRBJ2-7; D is possibly TRBD1 or TRBD2 (5 bases each). V shed 11 bases and J shed 3 bases, with 14 bases lying between them. CDR1 MNHEY and CDR2 SVGEGT come from the germline V gene. This CDR3 spans 12 amino acids. The DNA for the CDR3 is TGTGCCGGGGGACCAACCCACTACGAGCAGTACTTC. Protein sequence: CAGGPTHYEQYF.

The chain couples TRBV29-1 to TRBJ2-2; perhaps TRBD2 as D (5 bases). V lost 7 bases to trimming and J lost 5 bases, with 5 bases between them. This CDR3 region has 10 residues. The germline gives CDR1 SQVTM, CDR2 ANQGSEA. The CDR3 here is CSGGTGELFF. The CDR3 DNA reads TGCAGCGGAGGGACCGGGGAGCTGTTTTTT.

The sample holds a few counts of this clonotype. The rearrangement joins TRBV7-2 to TRBJ2-7, with 10 bases fitting TRBD2. Per germline, CDR1 SGHTA and CDR2 FQGNSA. Losses at the gene ends were 2 bases for V and 3 bases for J; bases not matched to a gene: 10. The CDR3 length is 17 residues. CDR3 in DNA: TGTGCCAGCAGCTTATTCTCTAGCGGGAGTGTGGACTACGAGCAGTACTTC. Translating it yields CASSLFSSGSVDYEQYF. The full variable domain, rest sourced from reference TRBV7-2 and TRBJ2-7, is GAGVSQSPSNKVTEKGKDVELRCDPISGHTALYWYRQSLGQGLEFLIYFQGNSAPDKSGLPSDRFSAERTGGSVSTLTIQRTQQEDSAVYLCASSLFSSGSVDYEQYFGPGTRLTVT.

The chain joins TRBV7-9 to TRBJ1-2, with a weak D call TRBD1 (6 bases). Per germline, CDR1 SEHNR and CDR2 FQNEAQ (reference sequence). The CDR3 contains 14 residues. V was shortened by 5 bases and J by 4 bases, with 14 bases between the two germline ends. The CDR3 loop is CASSTADSSYGYTF. The CDR3 nucleotides read TGTGCCAGCAGCACAGCGGACAGTTCCTATGGCTACACCTTC. Filled out from reference TRBV7-9 and TRBJ1-2, the complete variable domain reads DTGVSQNPRHKITKRGQNVTFRCDPISEHNRLYWYRQTLGQGPEFLTYFQNEAQLEKSRLLSDRFSAERPKGSFSTLEIQRTEQGDSAMYLCASSTADSSYGYTFGSGTRLTVV.

The sample holds a few counts of this clonotype. The CDR3 is CASSSPGSTYEQYF. CDR3 bases: TGTGCCAGCTCCTCCCCCGGATCGACCTACGAGCAGTACTTC. V gene TRBV12-3 or TRBV12-4 combines with J gene TRBJ2-7; no clear D. CDR3 length equals 14 residues. V lost 8 bases and J lost 2, with 16 bases in between.

The rearrangement links TRBV19 to TRBJ2-7, with a weak D call TRBD1 (5 bases). The V end was cut by 3 bases, the J end by 5 bases, with 11 bases between. Germline CDR1 and CDR2: LNHDA and SQIVND (reference sequence). The CDR3 consists of 13 residues. The CDR3 spells CASSIKGSDEQYF. For the CDR3, the DNA is TGTGCCAGTAGTATCAAGGGGTCAGACGAGCAGTACTTC.

This clonotype was seen a few times. The chain employs TRBV12-3 or TRBV12-4 and TRBJ2-1; 9 bases match TRBD2. The CDR3 consists of 13 residues. Unmatched junction bases numbered 7, after V lost 8 bases and J lost 8 bases. The CDR3, as DNA: TGTGCCAGCCTTAGCGGGAGTGATCATGAGCAGTTCTTC. Translating gives CASLSGSDHEQFF.

V is TRBV7-8 and J is TRBJ1-5; D is possibly TRBD1 (5 bases). Germline assignment: CDR1 SGHVS and CDR2 FQNEAQ. V lost 1 base and J 0 bases, leaving 10 bases between the germline ends. This CDR3 region has 16 residues. CDR3 bases: TGTGCCAGCAGCTTAGGGACATCGGTTAGCAATCAGCCCCAGCATTTT. Its translation: CASSLGTSVSNQPQHF.

The chain carries TRBV6-5 and TRBJ2-7; D remains ambiguous. Trimming left V 0 bases short and J 5 bases short, with 14 bases between. The germline CDR1 and CDR2 sequences are MNHEY and SVGAGI. This CDR3 comprises 15 residues. CDR3 protein: CASSYSHRYPHEQYF. The CDR3 DNA sequence: TGTGCCAGCAGTTACTCACACCGCTATCCCCACGAGCAGTACTTC.

This clonotype occurred a few times. V is TRBV5-5 and J is TRBJ1-4; possible D gene TRBD1, 5 bases. This CDR3 is built from 12 residues. CDR1 is SGHKS, CDR2 YYEKEE, per germline (reference sequence). V lost 1 base to trimming and J lost 14 bases, with 12 bases between them. CDR3 sequence reads: CASSLWGEGLFF. The DNA for the CDR3 is TGTGCCAGCAGCTTGTGGGGGGAAGGGCTGTTTTTT.

The V gene is TRBV6-6, the J gene TRBJ1-5; 7 nucleotides match TRBD1. V lost 6 bases, J lost 0 bases, and 5 bases stayed unmatched. Germline V CDR1 and CDR2: MNHNY, SVGAGI (reference sequence). The CDR3 loop spans 15 amino acids. In DNA, the CDR3 is TGTGCCAGCAGGCGGGACAGAGATAGCAATCAGCCCCAGCATTTT. It encodes CASRRDRDSNQPQHF.

The chain combines TRBV6-2 or TRBV6-3 with TRBJ1-2, with D tentatively TRBD1 (5 bases). This CDR3 has 14 residues. Trimming removed 0 bases from V and 5 bases from J, with 10 bases in between. The germline gives CDR1 MNHEY, CDR2 SVGEGT. CDR3 coding DNA: TGTGCCAGCAGTTACTCGGGACTGGATTATGGCTACACCTTC. This gives the protein CASSYSGLDYGYTF.

This clonotype was recorded a few times. The chain couples TRBV7-6 to TRBJ2-1, with 7 bases aligning to TRBD2. The CDR3 consists of 16 residues. V gave up 3 bases and J gave up 9 bases; unmatched junction bases: 14. Germline CDR1 SGHVS, CDR2 FNYEAQ. The CDR3, as DNA: TGTGCCAGCAGCTTTCAGCTTGCGGGAGATTTGGGTGAGCAGTTCTTC. Protein sequence: CASSFQLAGDLGEQFF. The whole variable domain, remainder taken from reference TRBV7-6 and TRBJ2-1, is GAGVSQSPRYKVTKRGQDVALRCDPISGHVSLYWYRQALGQGPEFLTYFNYEAQQDKSGLPNDRFSAERPEGSISTLTIQRTEQRDSAMYRCASSFQLAGDLGEQFFGPGTRLTVL.

This CDR3 is CASSEGVAGGGNEQFF. DNA of the CDR3: TGTGCCAGCAGTGAAGGAGTAGCGGGGGGTGGTAATGAGCAGTTCTTC. The genes are TRBV6-1 and TRBJ2-1, with 10 bases matching TRBD2. The CDR3 has 16 residues. The germline gives CDR1 MNHNS, CDR2 SASEGT. The V segment lost 1 base and the J segment 7 bases; nucleotides outside the gene matches: 7.

This clonotype turned up a few times. This chain uses TRBV6-5 with TRBJ2-1; 13 positions agree with TRBD2. The germline V gene encodes CDR1 MNHEY and CDR2 SVGAGI. Trimming cost V 4 bases and J 15 bases; bases outside gene matches: 6. CDR3 length: 13 residues. Here the CDR3 reads CASSSGLAGPAFF. DNA for the CDR3: TGTGCCAGCAGTTCGGGACTAGCGGGACCCGCGTTCTTC.

The chain recombines TRBV7-9 with TRBJ2-1, with 10 bases identical to TRBD2. V lost 5 bases and J lost 9; bases outside the gene matches: 7. Germline lookup yields CDR1 SEHNR and CDR2 FQNEAQ (reference sequence). The CDR3 length is 14 residues. The CDR3 DNA reads TGTGCCAGCAGCCCCAGCGGGAGGGGGATTGAGCAGTTCTTC. The encoded protein is CASSPSGRGIEQFF.